A selection of T cell receptor beta chains follows, all from one sample in a study of T cell changes during pregnancy in multiple sclerosis. Using immunoSEQ multiplex PCR, the repertoire was profiled, and TCRdb retains in-frame clones only, with some absent. This table holds 61,000 or so clones, about 93% found once. Sequenced material: CD4+ T cells from peripheral blood mononuclear cells, taken before pregnancy. The receptors originated from a female donor with multiple sclerosis, enrolled in a pregnancy study. Each CDR3 is given with its conserved first and last residue. Each record gives: V gene, clone size, D gene, CDR3 length, J gene, CDR3 protein, CDR3 DNA. The D gene is left open where the match is weak. Clone size is given for some rows only: seen once, a few or many times, or a class if the clone is expanded.

>TRBV7-9|.|TRBD2|16|TRBJ2-5
CASSIGAGVAWETQYF
TGTGCCAGCAGCATTGGAGCGGGAGTGGCGTGGGAGACCCAGTACTTC
>TRBV19|.|.|14|TRBJ2-7
CASSIEIATYEQYF
TGTGCCAGTAGTATCGAAATTGCGACCTACGAGCAGTACTTC
>TRBV30|.|.|12|TRBJ2-1
CASRQYPNEQFF
TGTGCCTCTCGACAGTATCCTAATGAGCAGTTCTTC
>TRBV5-4|.|TRBD1|15|TRBJ2-3
CASSLAGTGTDTQYF
TGTGCCAGCAGCTTAGCCGGGACAGGAACAGATACGCAGTATTTT
>TRBV7-2|.|.|12|TRBJ2-5
CASSLAMETQYF
TGTGCCAGCAGCTTAGCTATGGAGACCCAGTACTTC
>TRBV4-3|.|TRBD2|16|TRBJ2-7
CASSQEKTSGRHEQYF
TGCGCCAGCAGCCAAGAAAAAACTAGCGGGAGGCACGAGCAGTACTTC
>TRBV15|.|TRBD1|15|TRBJ2-7
CATSRRRDRGYEQYF
TGTGCCACCAGCAGACGCCGGGACAGGGGCTACGAGCAGTACTTC
>TRBV10-3|.|TRBD2|15|TRBJ2-3
CAIRGLAGNTDTQYF
TGTGCCATCAGAGGGCTAGCGGGCAACACAGATACGCAGTATTTT
>TRBV18|.|.|14|TRBJ1-1
CASSLGQQNTEAFF
TGTGCCAGCTCACTTGGGCAGCAGAACACTGAAGCTTTCTTT
>TRBV25-1|.|TRBD1|14|TRBJ2-7
CASRETGGSYEQYF
TGTGCCAGCAGAGAGACAGGGGGGTCCTACGAGCAGTACTTC
>TRBV28|.|TRBD1|16|TRBJ1-2
CASSLPPGTGAYGYTF
TGTGCCAGCAGTTTACCGCCTGGGACAGGGGCTTATGGCTACACCTTC
>TRBV20-1|.|.|11|TRBJ2-1
CSARGVGLQFF
TGCAGTGCTAGAGGAGTAGGACTCCAGTTCTTC
>TRBV18|.|.|16|TRBJ1-3
CASSAHPGTYGNTIYF
TGTGCCAGCTCCGCACATCCCGGGACATATGGAAACACCATATATTTT
>TRBV29-1|.|.|14|TRBJ1-5
CSVMTGQRDQPQHF
TGCAGCGTGATGACCGGACAGCGAGATCAGCCCCAGCATTTT
>TRBV7-2|.|.|15|TRBJ1-1
CASSRGLGRDTEAFF
TGTGCCAGCAGCCGGGGACTCGGGAGGGACACTGAAGCTTTCTTT
>TRBV7-2|.|.|11|TRBJ2-5
CASSPRETQYF
TGTGCCAGCAGCCCGAGGGAGACCCAGTACTTC
>TRBV5-1|.|TRBD2|15|TRBJ2-1
CASSLEASGRNEQFF
TGCGCCAGCAGCTTGGAGGCTAGCGGGAGGAATGAGCAGTTCTTC
>TRBV18|.|.|12|TRBJ2-5
CASSPLGETQYF
TGTGCCAGCTCACCCCTCGGGGAGACCCAGTACTTC
>TRBV29-1|.|TRBD2|14|TRBJ2-4
CSASGRASGGIQYF
TGCAGCGCTAGCGGGAGGGCTTCGGGTGGCATTCAGTACTTC
>TRBV18|.|TRBD2|17|TRBJ2-2
CASSPFTPSGRSGELFF
TGTGCCAGCTCACCATTTACTCCTAGCGGGAGGTCCGGGGAGCTGTTTTTT
>TRBV5-1|.|.|14|TRBJ2-1
CASSPFPYDNEQFF
TGCGCCAGCAGCCCATTCCCCTACGACAATGAGCAGTTCTTC
>TRBV2|.|.|16|TRBJ2-4
CASSEAELIAKNIQYF
TGTGCCAGCAGTGAAGCGGAGCTAATAGCCAAAAACATTCAGTACTTC
>TRBV27|.|TRBD2|19|TRBJ2-2
CASSLSMLAGGRGTGELFF
TGTGCCAGCAGTTTATCGATGCTAGCGGGGGGGCGGGGCACCGGGGAGCTGTTTTTT
>TRBV28|.|TRBD2|15|TRBJ2-7
CASSPSGSLSYEQYF
TGTGCCAGCAGTCCAAGCGGGAGCCTCTCCTACGAGCAGTACTTC
>TRBV5-3|.|.|12|TRBJ2-7
CARIAVTHEQYF
TGTGCCAGAATAGCGGTAACCCACGAGCAGTACTTC
>TRBV19|.|.|15|TRBJ1-1
CASSIGQGVNTEAFF
TGTGCCAGTAGTATAGGGCAGGGTGTGAACACTGAAGCTTTCTTT
>TRBV21-1|.|.|13|TRBJ2-1
CASSKDRGYEQFF
TGTGCCAGCAGCAAAGACAGGGGATATGAGCAGTTCTTC
>TRBV19|.|TRBD2|12|TRBJ2-7
CASGVTSHEQYF
TGTGCCAGCGGCGTGACTAGCCACGAGCAGTACTTC
>TRBV2|.|TRBD2|14|TRBJ2-1
CASGGRSSYNEQFF
TGTGCCAGCGGCGGGAGAAGCTCCTACAATGAGCAGTTCTTC
>TRBV5-6|once|TRBD2|16|TRBJ2-3
CASSIGLAASTDTQYF
TGTGCCAGCAGCATCGGACTAGCGGCTAGCACAGATACGCAGTATTTT
>TRBV6-4|.|TRBD2|16|TRBJ2-1
CASSRTSGGPYNEQFF
TGTGCCAGCAGTAGGACTAGCGGGGGGCCCTACAATGAGCAGTTCTTC
>TRBV7-2|.|TRBD1|15|TRBJ2-5
CASSFAIGGAGTQYF
TGTGCCAGCAGCTTCGCGATAGGGGGCGCGGGGACCCAGTACTTC
>TRBV28|.|.|15|TRBJ1-4
CASTHRLTTNEKLFF
TGTGCCAGCACCCACCGCCTAACAACTAATGAAAAACTGTTTTTT
>TRBV23-1|.|TRBD1|15|TRBJ1-5
CASSLDRVRNQPQHF
TGCGCCAGCAGCCTCGACAGGGTTCGCAATCAGCCCCAGCATTTT
>TRBV28|.|TRBD1|15|TRBJ2-7
CASSTQGQGVVEQYF
TGTGCCAGCAGTACCCAAGGCCAGGGGGTAGTAGAGCAGTACTTC
>TRBV7-2|.|.|13|TRBJ1-1
CASSSAANTEAFF
TGTGCCAGCAGCTCAGCGGCGAACACTGAAGCTTTCTTT
>TRBV6-5|.|TRBD1|14|TRBJ1-2
CASRSDREGYGYTF
TGTGCCAGCAGGTCGGACAGGGAGGGCTATGGCTACACCTTC
>TRBV19|.|TRBD2|12|TRBJ2-1
CASRTSGNEQFF
TGTGCCAGCCGGACTAGCGGGAATGAGCAGTTCTTC
>TRBV6-5|.|.|13|TRBJ1-4
CASSYGRDEKLFF
TGTGCCAGCAGTTACGGCAGGGATGAAAAACTGTTTTTT
>TRBV28|few|TRBD2|16|TRBJ2-3
CASSRTSGSIADTQYF
TGTGCCAGCTCTCGGACTAGCGGGAGTATCGCAGATACGCAGTATTTT
>TRBV28|.|.|14|TRBJ2-1
CASSWGGKGNEQFF
TGTGCCAGCAGTTGGGGCGGGAAGGGGAATGAGCAGTTCTTC
>TRBV28|.|.|14|TRBJ1-1
CASIEAAVNTEAFF
TGTGCCAGCATTGAGGCCGCGGTGAACACTGAAGCTTTCTTT
>TRBV25-1|.|.|12|TRBJ2-1
CASSEAPLEQFF
TGTGCCAGCAGTGAGGCACCCTTAGAGCAGTTCTTC
>TRBV2|.|.|15|TRBJ1-4
CASRPYAATNEKLFF
TGTGCCAGCAGGCCCTACGCTGCAACTAATGAAAAACTGTTTTTT
>TRBV5-1|.|.|15|TRBJ2-5
CASSPIGGNQETQYF
TGCGCCAGCAGCCCCATTGGCGGGAACCAAGAGACCCAGTACTTC
>TRBV14|.|.|15|TRBJ1-1
CASSQARAGYTEAFF
TGTGCCAGCAGCCAAGCCAGGGCGGGATACACTGAAGCTTTCTTT
>TRBV7-8|.|TRBD2|15|TRBJ2-5
CASSFWTSGQETQYF
TGTGCCAGCAGCTTTTGGACTAGCGGCCAAGAGACCCAGTACTTC
>TRBV11-2|.|.|15|TRBJ2-2
CASSLVAANTGELFF
TGTGCCAGCAGCTTAGTGGCAGCGAACACCGGGGAGCTGTTTTTT
>TRBV11-2|once|TRBD2|15|TRBJ2-1
CASSLGTSGSHEQFF
TGTGCCAGCAGCTTAGGGACTAGCGGGAGCCATGAGCAGTTCTTC
>TRBV14|.|TRBD1|14|TRBJ2-7
CASSSSQGASEQYF
TGTGCCAGCAGCTCGTCACAGGGGGCAAGCGAGCAGTACTTC
>TRBV6-1|.|.|15|TRBJ2-3
CASGGAGTSTDTQYF
TGTGCCAGCGGTGGCGCGGGGACTAGCACAGATACGCAGTATTTT
>TRBV7-9|once|TRBD2|15|TRBJ2-1
CASSSRTSTYNEQFF
TGTGCCAGCAGCTCGCGGACTAGCACTTACAATGAGCAGTTCTTC
>TRBV28|.|TRBD2|16|TRBJ2-1
CASRLKTSGGISEQFF
TGTGCCAGCAGACTAAAGACTAGCGGGGGTATTTCGGAGCAGTTCTTC
>TRBV19|.|TRBD1|15|TRBJ1-5
CASSARQGNYQPQHF
TGTGCCAGTAGTGCCCGACAGGGGAACTATCAGCCCCAGCATTTT
>TRBV9|.|TRBD1|15|TRBJ2-7
CASSVGDRKSYEQYF
TGTGCCAGCAGCGTAGGGGACAGAAAAAGCTACGAGCAGTACTTC
>TRBV19|.|.|16|TRBJ1-1
CASSIVGWEMNTEAFF
TGTGCCAGTAGTATAGTGGGGTGGGAGATGAACACTGAAGCTTTCTTT
>TRBV18|.|.|13|TRBJ1-2
CASSPPGGYGYTF
TGTGCCAGCTCACCACCAGGCGGCTATGGCTACACCTTC
>TRBV19|.|.|13|TRBJ2-3
CATGQAFTDTQYF
TGTGCCACTGGACAAGCCTTCACAGATACGCAGTATTTT